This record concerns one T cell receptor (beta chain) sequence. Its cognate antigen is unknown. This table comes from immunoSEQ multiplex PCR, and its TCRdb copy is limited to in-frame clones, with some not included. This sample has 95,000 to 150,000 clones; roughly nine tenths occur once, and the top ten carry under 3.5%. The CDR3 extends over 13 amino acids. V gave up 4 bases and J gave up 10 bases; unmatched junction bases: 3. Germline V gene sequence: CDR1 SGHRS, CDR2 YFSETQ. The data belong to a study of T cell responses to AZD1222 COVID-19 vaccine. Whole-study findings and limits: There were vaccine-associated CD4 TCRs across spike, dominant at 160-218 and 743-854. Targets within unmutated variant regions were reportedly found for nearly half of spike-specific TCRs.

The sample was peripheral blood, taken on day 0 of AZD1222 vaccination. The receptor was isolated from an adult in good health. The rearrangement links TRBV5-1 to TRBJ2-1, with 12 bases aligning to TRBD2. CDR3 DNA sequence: TGCGCCAGCAGCCTAGCGGGGGGGCGGGAGCAGTTCTTC. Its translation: CASSLAGGREQFF. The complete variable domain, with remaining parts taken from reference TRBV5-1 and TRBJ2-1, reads KAGVTQTPRYLIKTRGQQVTLSCSPISGHRSVSWYQQTPGQGLQFLFEYFSETQRNKGNFPGRFSGRQFSNSRSEMNVSTLELGDSALYLCASSLAGGREQFFGPGTRLTVL.